What follows are 20 T cell receptor beta chains derived from one specimen sequenced in a study of T cell changes during pregnancy in multiple sclerosis (dated by TCRdb to about 2019). The library was made by the immunoSEQ multiplex PCR assay. This immuneACCESS table, as held by TCRdb, lists in-frame sequences with V and J called but not all clones. Of the missing ones, under half trace to an unresolved V gene in checked studies; the others have no known cause. Across this sample there are 85,000 to 100,000 clones, with 93% seen only once. The biggest ten clones account for more than 0.75% of the sample. The sample in question was peripheral blood, obtained after pregnancy. All receptors derive from a female donor with multiple sclerosis, enrolled in a pregnancy study.

The chain combines TRBV20-1 with TRBJ1-1, with no clear D. The V gene's germline CDR1 is DFQATT and CDR2 SNEGSKA (reference sequence). The CDR3 sequence is 11 residues long. Trimming cost V 3 bases and J 7 bases, with 9 bases left between them. Written as DNA, the CDR3 is TGCAGTGCTAGTTCGGGGATTGAAGCTTTCTTT. Its protein is CSASSGIEAFF.

The chain employs TRBV2 and TRBJ1-1, with 7 bases matching TRBD1. CDR3 length: 13 residues. Per germline, CDR1 SNHLY and CDR2 FYNNEI. V lost 6 bases and J lost 3; bases outside the gene matches: 4. CDR3 amino acids: CASSRQGYTEAFF. The CDR3 bases are TGTGCCAGCAGCCGACAGGGTTACACTGAAGCTTTCTTT.

V is TRBV5-5 and J is TRBJ2-2; TRBD1 agrees at 10 bases. Germline CDR1 is SGHKS and CDR2 is YYEKEE (reference sequence). V was clipped by 3 bases and J by 2 bases; unmatched bases: 4. The CDR3 totals 16 residues. CDR3 bases: TGTGCCAGCAGCTGGGGACAGGGGAGAAACACCGGGGAGCTGTTTTTT. Translated, it gives CASSWGQGRNTGELFF.

The sample holds one count of this clone. V is TRBV9 and J is TRBJ2-7; no clear D gene. The CDR3 covers 14 residues. V shed 3 bases and J shed 2 bases, with 12 bases lying between them. The germline V gene encodes CDR1 SGDLS and CDR2 YYNGEE. The CDR3 is CASSDVGPPYEQYF. CDR3 nucleotide sequence: TGTGCCAGCAGCGATGTTGGGCCTCCCTACGAGCAGTACTTC.

The chain is built from TRBV6-1 and TRBJ1-2, with 7 bases aligning to TRBD1. From germline, CDR1 is MNHNS and CDR2 SASEGT. The V gene end was trimmed by 6 bases and the J gene end by 0 bases; junction bases not matched to a gene: 4. The CDR3 consists of 14 residues. The CDR3 spells CASRNQGANYGYTF. CDR3 nucleotide sequence: TGTGCCAGCAGAAACCAGGGGGCTAACTATGGCTACACCTTC.

This chain joins TRBV10-3 and TRBJ2-7; 13 nucleotides match TRBD2. V lost 7 bases to trimming and J lost 2 bases; unmatched junction nucleotides: 8. The CDR3 consists of 16 residues. Germline V CDR1 and CDR2: ENHRY, SYGVKD. The DNA of the CDR3 is TGTGCCATCAAAGGTACTAGCGGGAGGGCTACCTACGAGCAGTACTTC. The encoded protein is CAIKGTSGRATYEQYF.

The V call is TRBV27, the J call TRBJ1-5, with TRBD1 as a possible D gene (5 bases). The germline V and J ends were trimmed by 6 bases and 2 bases, with 11 bases remaining between them. The CDR3 consists of 14 residues. The germline V gene has CDR1 MNHEY and CDR2 SMNVEV (reference sequence). Here the CDR3 reads CASSPGGGNQPQHF. CDR3 nucleotides: TGTGCCAGCAGCCCGGGGGGGGGCAATCAGCCCCAGCATTTT.

V usage is TRBV28 and J usage is TRBJ2-1, with no clear D. The V end was cut by 4 bases, the J end by 3 bases, with 19 bases between. This CDR3 region has 17 residues. CDR1 is MDHEN, CDR2 SYDVKM, per germline. The CDR3 here is CASSSPSRRSVYNEQFF. DNA of the CDR3: TGTGCCAGCAGTTCCCCCTCCCGTCGGTCCGTCTACAATGAGCAGTTCTTC.

The genes are TRBV5-5 and TRBJ2-2, with TRBD1 as a possible D gene (6 bases). Germline CDR1 SGHKS, CDR2 YYEKEE (reference sequence). V shed 4 bases and J shed 1 base, with 11 bases lying between them. The CDR3 is made up of 15 amino acids. CDR3 protein: CASSLWGQNTGELFF. CDR3 bases: TGTGCCAGCAGCCTATGGGGGCAGAACACCGGGGAGCTGTTTTTT.

This clone was detected a few times. This rearrangement joins TRBV30 to TRBJ1-4; D is ambiguous. The V end lost 5 bases, the J end lost 8 bases, and 6 bases lay between the germline ends. CDR3 length: 10 residues. Looked up from germline, CDR1 is GTSNPN and CDR2 is SVGIG (reference sequence). DNA of the CDR3: TGTGCCTGGGCGGGGGAAAAACTGTTTTTT. Residues: CAWAGEKLFF.

The V gene is TRBV6-6, the J gene TRBJ2-5, with TRBD2 identical over 8 bases. The CDR3 totals 16 residues. After removal of 4 bases from V and 6 bases from J, the junction contained 13 bases not matched to a gene. Germline V gives CDR1 MNHNY, CDR2 SVGAGI (reference sequence). CDR3 residues: CASSSPGRERGKTQYF. The CDR3 nucleotides are TGTGCCAGCAGTTCCCCCGGGAGGGAAAGGGGGAAGACCCAGTACTTC.

The chain couples TRBV18 to TRBJ1-1; D remains unclear. This CDR3 has 13 amino acids. Germline V gene sequence: CDR1 KGHSH, CDR2 LQKENI. Trimming removed 2 bases from V and 5 bases from J, with 9 bases in between. CDR3 loop: CASSPETRTEAFF. DNA of the CDR3: TGTGCCAGCTCACCAGAGACACGTACTGAAGCTTTCTTT.

The chain combines TRBV5-6 with TRBJ2-5; D is possibly TRBD2 (6 bases). This CDR3 comprises 14 residues. V shed 4 bases and J shed 4 bases, with 14 bases lying between them. Germline V gene lookup returns CDR1 SGHDT and CDR2 YYEEEE. The CDR3 DNA follows: TGTGCCAGCAGCACGCGGGGCGCCGGAGAGACCCAGTACTTC. Its protein is CASSTRGAGETQYF. The complete variable domain, with remaining parts taken from reference TRBV5-6 and TRBJ2-5, reads DAGVTQSPTHLIKTRGQQVTLRCSPKSGHDTVSWYQQALGQGPQFIFQYYEEEERQRGNFPDRFSGHQFPNYSSELNVNALLLGDSALYLCASSTRGAGETQYFGPGTRLLVL.

The gene calls are TRBV19 and TRBJ1-1; D may be TRBD1 (6 bases). Trimming removed 3 bases at V and 1 base at J, with 9 bases between. The CDR3 extends over 14 amino acids. Germline V lookup: CDR1 LNHDA, CDR2 SQIVND (reference sequence). CDR3 residues: CASSIGQSNTEAFF. CDR3 nucleotides: TGTGCCAGTAGTATTGGACAGTCGAACACTGAAGCTTTCTTT.

This chain links TRBV6-4 with TRBJ2-7; possible D gene TRBD1, 5 bases. V lost 0 bases, J lost 9 bases, and 30 bases lay in between. CDR1 and CDR2 from the germline V gene are MRHNA and SNTAGT. The CDR3 extends over 19 amino acids. CDR3 sequence reads: CASSDSIRSQDIPWCGQYF. CDR3 DNA: TGTGCCAGCAGTGACTCGATTCGCTCTCAGGACATCCCCTGGTGTGGGCAGTACTTC.

The rearrangement uses TRBV11-3 and TRBJ2-5, with a possible D match to TRBD1 (7 bases). Trimming took 1 base from V and 5 from J, leaving 14 bases between them. The CDR3 consists of 15 residues. Germline V gene data show CDR1 as SGHNT and CDR2 as YENEEA. The CDR3 region has the DNA TGTGCCAGCAGCTTAGTGGCGACAGGGAGGGAGACCCAGTACTTC. Translation gives CASSLVATGRETQYF.

The chain joins TRBV5-8 to TRBJ1-1, with a tentative D call TRBD1 (6 bases). Per germline, CDR1 SGHTS and CDR2 YDEGEE. Trimming left V 3 bases short and J 12 bases short, with 12 bases between. The CDR3 is made up of 11 amino acids. CDR3 residues: CASSSQGFSFF. The CDR3 region has the DNA TGTGCCAGCAGCTCACAGGGATTTTCTTTCTTT.

The gene calls are TRBV30 and TRBJ1-2; weak D call: TRBD1 (6 bases). The germline CDR1 and CDR2 sequences are GTSNPN and SVGIG (reference sequence). V lost 7 bases and J 7 bases, leaving 16 bases between the germline ends. This CDR3 comprises 12 residues. The CDR3 DNA follows: TGTGCCTTGAACAGGGAATTGGCTGGCTACACCTTC. Its protein is CALNRELAGYTF. Filled out from reference TRBV30 and TRBJ1-2, the complete variable domain reads SQTIHQWPATLVQPVGSPLSLECTVEGTSNPNLYWYRQAAGRGLQLLFYSVGIGQISSEVPQNLSASRPQDRQFILSSKKLLLSDSGFYLCALNRELAGYTFGSGTRLTVV.

The rearrangement links TRBV19 to TRBJ2-1; perhaps TRBD2 as D (5 bases). Trimming took 2 bases from V and 4 from J, leaving 12 bases between them. This CDR3 region has 15 residues. Per germline, CDR1 LNHDA and CDR2 SQIVND (reference sequence). CDR3: CASSIFGEVYNEQFF. The CDR3 nucleotides are TGTGCCAGTAGTATATTCGGGGAAGTGTACAATGAGCAGTTCTTC.

This chain's CDR3 is CSAPGQGKSSGGYTF. The CDR3 region has the DNA TGCAGCGCCCCGGGACAGGGCAAGAGTAGTGGGGGCTACACCTTC. The chain joins TRBV29-1 to TRBJ1-2; 9 nucleotides agree with TRBD1. The CDR3 has 15 residues. The V and J ends lost 7 bases and 8 bases, in that order; junction bases with no gene match: 17. CDR1 is SQVTM, CDR2 ANQGSEA, per germline.